This TCR beta chain was captured in a study of post-analysis software for immune sequencing data. Looking at the study overall: As for disease course, relapsing-remitting, secondary progressive and progressive-relapsing multiple sclerosis were all included. Study results and caveats: Controls significantly exceeded multiple sclerosis patients in normalized Chao1 diversity. Patients used about 5 TRBV segments, including TRBV5-6, TRBV5-1 and TRBV20-1, more often than controls. Same-batch samples co-clustered strongly by F measure.

The germline V gene has CDR1 SEHNR and CDR2 FQNEAQ (reference sequence). The CDR3 consists of 16 residues. cDNA libraries of TCR beta carried unique molecular identifiers. Each CDR3 protein gets one entry after TCRdb re-called the PCR reads with MiXCR. The sample has roughly 600,000 distinct CDR3 sequences; roughly 47% are singletons. On this clonotype itself: Its specificity is unknown.

This sequence was found in a girl aged 5-17 years with multiple sclerosis. The chain couples TRBV7-9 to TRBJ2-4, with 9 bases lining up with TRBD1. The J call may not be correct, given that the DNA end is closer to TRBJ2-7. Sequenced: blood. Here the CDR3 reads CASSLFGDRATYEQYF. The DNA for the CDR3 is TGTGCCAGCAGCTTATTCGGGGACAGGGCGACGTACGAGCAGTACTTC.